What follows is one T cell receptor (beta chain) and its context. Germline lookup yields CDR1 LNHDA and CDR2 SQIVND (reference sequence). V dropped 3 bases and J dropped 1 base, with 13 bases sitting between them. This CDR3 region has 15 residues. Libraries were prepared by immunoSEQ multiplex PCR; TCRdb keeps only in-frame clonotypes and omits some of them. The sample lists approximately 82,000 clones; roughly 80% were seen once. The source of the sample is a study of blood T cell repertoires in COVID-19. Study-wide context: The United States, Italy and Spain provided the acute and convalescent COVID-19 samples.

The chain carries TRBV19 and TRBJ2-7, with a tentative D call TRBD1 (6 bases). The sequenced material came from peripheral blood. The receptor was isolated from an older woman with acute or convalescent COVID-19. CDR3 sequence (DNA): TGTGCCAGTAGTATTGACAGGAGGTCATCCTACGAGCAGTACTTC. Protein sequence: CASSIDRRSSYEQYF.